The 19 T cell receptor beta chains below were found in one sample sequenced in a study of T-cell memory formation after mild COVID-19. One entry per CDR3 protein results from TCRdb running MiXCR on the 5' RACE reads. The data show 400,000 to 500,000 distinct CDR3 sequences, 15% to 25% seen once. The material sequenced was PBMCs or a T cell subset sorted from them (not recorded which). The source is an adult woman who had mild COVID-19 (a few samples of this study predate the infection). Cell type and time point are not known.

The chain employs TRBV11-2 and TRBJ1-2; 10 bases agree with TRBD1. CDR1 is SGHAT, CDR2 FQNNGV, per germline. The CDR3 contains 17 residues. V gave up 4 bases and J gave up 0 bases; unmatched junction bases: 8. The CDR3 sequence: CASSYGQGGAANYGYTF. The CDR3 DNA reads TGTGCCAGCAGCTACGGACAGGGGGGAGCCGCTAACTATGGCTACACCTTC.

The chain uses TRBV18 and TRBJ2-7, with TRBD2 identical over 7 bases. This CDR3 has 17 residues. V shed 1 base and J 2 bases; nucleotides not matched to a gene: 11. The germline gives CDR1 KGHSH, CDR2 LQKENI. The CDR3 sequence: CASSPRVTTGRAYEQYF. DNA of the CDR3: TGTGCCAGCTCACCACGGGTTACGACGGGGAGGGCCTACGAGCAGTACTTC.

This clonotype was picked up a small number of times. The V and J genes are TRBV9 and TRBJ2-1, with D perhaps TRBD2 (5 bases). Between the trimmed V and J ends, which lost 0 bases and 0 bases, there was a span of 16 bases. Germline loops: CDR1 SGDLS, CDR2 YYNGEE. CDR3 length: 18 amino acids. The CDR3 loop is CASSVGGLAISSYNEQFF. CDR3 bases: TGTGCCAGCAGCGTAGGAGGCCTAGCAATAAGCTCCTACAATGAGCAGTTCTTC.

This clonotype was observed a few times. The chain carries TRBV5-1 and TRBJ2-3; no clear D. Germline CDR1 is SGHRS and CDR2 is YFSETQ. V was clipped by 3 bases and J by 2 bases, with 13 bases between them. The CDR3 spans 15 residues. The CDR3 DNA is TGCGCCAGCAGCTGGGCGCCCGTTGACACAGATACGCAGTATTTT. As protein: CASSWAPVDTDTQYF.

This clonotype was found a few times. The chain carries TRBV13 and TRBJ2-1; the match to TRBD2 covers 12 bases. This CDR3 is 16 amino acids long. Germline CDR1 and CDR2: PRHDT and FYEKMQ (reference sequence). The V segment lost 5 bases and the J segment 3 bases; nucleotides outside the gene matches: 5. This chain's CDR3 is CASSMLTSGSYNEQFF. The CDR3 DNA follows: TGTGCCAGCAGCATGCTGACTAGCGGGAGCTACAATGAGCAGTTCTTC. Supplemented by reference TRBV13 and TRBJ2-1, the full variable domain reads AAGVIQSPRHLIKEKRETATLKCYPIPRHDTVYWYQQGPGQDPQFLISFYEKMQSDKGSIPDRFSAQQFSDYHSELNMSSLELGDSALYFCASSMLTSGSYNEQFFGPGTRLTVL.

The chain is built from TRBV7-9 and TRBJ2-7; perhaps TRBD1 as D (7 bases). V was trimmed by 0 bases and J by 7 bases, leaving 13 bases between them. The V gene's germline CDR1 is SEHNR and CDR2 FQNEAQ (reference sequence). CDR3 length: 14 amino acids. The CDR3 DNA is TGTGCCAGCAGCTTAGCCGAGGGGGGACAGGAGCAGTACTTC. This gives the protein CASSLAEGGQEQYF.

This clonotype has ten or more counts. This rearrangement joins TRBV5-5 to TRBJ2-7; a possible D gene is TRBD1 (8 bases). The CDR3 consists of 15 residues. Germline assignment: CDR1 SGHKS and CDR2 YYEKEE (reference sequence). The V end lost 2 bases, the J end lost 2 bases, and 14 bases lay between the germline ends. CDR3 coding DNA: TGTGCCAGCAGCTTATCAGCGGGACAGGCCTACGAGCAGTACTTC. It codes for CASSLSAGQAYEQYF.

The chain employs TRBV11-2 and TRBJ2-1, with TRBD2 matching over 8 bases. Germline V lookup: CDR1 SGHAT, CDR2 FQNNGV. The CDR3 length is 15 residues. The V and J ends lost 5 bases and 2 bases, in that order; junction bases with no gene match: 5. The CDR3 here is CASSPAGLAYNEQFF. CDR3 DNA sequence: TGTGCCAGCAGCCCCGCGGGACTAGCCTACAATGAGCAGTTCTTC. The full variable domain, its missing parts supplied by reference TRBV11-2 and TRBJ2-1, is EAGVAQSPRYKIIEKRQSVAFWCNPISGHATLYWYQQILGQGPKLLIQFQNNGVVDDSQLPKDRFSAERLKGVDSTLKIQPAKLEDSAVYLCASSPAGLAYNEQFFGPGTRLTVL.

CDR3 loop: CATSSGTLLDTQYF. CDR3 nucleotides: TGTGCCACCAGCAGTGGGACACTCCTAGATACGCAGTATTTT. V usage is TRBV15 and J usage is TRBJ2-3; tentative D call: TRBD1 (6 bases). CDR1 LNHNV and CDR2 YYDKDF come from the germline V gene (reference sequence). The CDR3 loop spans 14 amino acids. Deletions cut 3 bases from V and 5 bases from J, with 12 bases between.

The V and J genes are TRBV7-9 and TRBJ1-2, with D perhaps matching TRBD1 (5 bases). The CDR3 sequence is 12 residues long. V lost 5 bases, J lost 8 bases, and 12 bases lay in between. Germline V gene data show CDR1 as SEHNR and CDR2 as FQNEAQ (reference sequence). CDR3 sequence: CASSPREGGYTF. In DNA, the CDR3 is TGTGCCAGCAGCCCCCGAGAGGGGGGCTACACCTTC.

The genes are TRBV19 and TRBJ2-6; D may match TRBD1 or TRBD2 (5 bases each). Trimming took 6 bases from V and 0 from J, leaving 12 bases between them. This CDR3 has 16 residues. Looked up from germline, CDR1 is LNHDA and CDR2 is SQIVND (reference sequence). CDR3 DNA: TGTGCCAGTAGCATTTGGGACCTCTCTGGGGCCAACGTCCTGACTTTC. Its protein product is CASSIWDLSGANVLTF.

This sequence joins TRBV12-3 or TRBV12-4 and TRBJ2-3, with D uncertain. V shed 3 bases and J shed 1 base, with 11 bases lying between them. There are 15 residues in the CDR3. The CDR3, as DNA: TGTGCCAGCAGTTTCCGAGAGGTTGGCACAGATACGCAGTATTTT. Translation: CASSFREVGTDTQYF.

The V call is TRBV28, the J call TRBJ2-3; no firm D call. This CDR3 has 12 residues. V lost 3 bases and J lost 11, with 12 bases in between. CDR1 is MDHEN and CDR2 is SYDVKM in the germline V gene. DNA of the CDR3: TGTGCCAGCAGTTTTGACTCGGCGGAGCAGTATTTT. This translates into CASSFDSAEQYF.

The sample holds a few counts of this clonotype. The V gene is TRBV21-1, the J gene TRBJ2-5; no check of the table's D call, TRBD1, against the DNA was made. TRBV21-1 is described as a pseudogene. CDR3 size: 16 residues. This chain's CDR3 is CASSNIQGGKRETQYF. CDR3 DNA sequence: TGTGCCAGCAGCAACATCCAGGGTGGGAAGAGAGAGACCCAGTACTTC.

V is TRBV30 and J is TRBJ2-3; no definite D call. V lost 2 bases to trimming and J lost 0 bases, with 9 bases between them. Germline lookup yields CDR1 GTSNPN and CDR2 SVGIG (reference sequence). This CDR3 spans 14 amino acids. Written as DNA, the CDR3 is TGTGCCTGGAGTTCGGCTACTAGCACAGATACGCAGTATTTT. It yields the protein CAWSSATSTDTQYF.

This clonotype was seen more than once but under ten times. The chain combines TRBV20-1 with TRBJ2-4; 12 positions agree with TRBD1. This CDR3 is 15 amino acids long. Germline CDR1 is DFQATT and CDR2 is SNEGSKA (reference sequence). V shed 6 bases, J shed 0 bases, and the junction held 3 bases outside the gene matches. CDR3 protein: CSARGQGAAKNIQYF. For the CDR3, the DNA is TGCAGTGCCAGGGGACAGGGGGCAGCCAAAAACATTCAGTACTTC.

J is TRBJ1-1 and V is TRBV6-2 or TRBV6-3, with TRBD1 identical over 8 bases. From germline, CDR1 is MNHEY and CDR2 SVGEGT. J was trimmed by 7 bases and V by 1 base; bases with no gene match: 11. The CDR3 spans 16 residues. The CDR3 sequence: CASSYLDRGRDVEAFF. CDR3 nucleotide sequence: TGTGCCAGCAGTTACTTAGACAGGGGTCGGGACGTTGAAGCTTTCTTT.

The CDR3 loop reads CASSQTSGSTDTQYF. The CDR3 region has the DNA TGTGCCAGCAGCCAGACTAGCGGGAGTACAGATACGCAGTATTTT. J is TRBJ2-3 and V is TRBV4-2; 12 bases are a match to TRBD2. Germline V gene lookup returns CDR1 LGHNA and CDR2 YNFKEQ. J was trimmed by 3 bases and V by 3 bases; bases with no gene match: 1. The CDR3 is made up of 15 amino acids.

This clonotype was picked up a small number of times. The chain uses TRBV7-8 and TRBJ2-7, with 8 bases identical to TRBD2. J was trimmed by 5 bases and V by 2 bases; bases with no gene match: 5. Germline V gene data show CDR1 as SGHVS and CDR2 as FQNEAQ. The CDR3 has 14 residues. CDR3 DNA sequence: TGTGCCAGCAGCTTACTCGGGGGGGTCGACGAGCAGTACTTC. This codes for CASSLLGGVDEQYF.